Listed here is a single TCR beta chain. Its antigen is unidentified. The same CDR3 also results from other DNA sequences found in this sample. Generated by immunoSEQ multiplex PCR, the TCRdb table keeps only in-frame clones and is missing some. The table records millions of clones, approximately 95% of them present only once. The data originate from a study of shared clonotypes between healthy human individuals. CD45RO-negative cells were positively selected for CCR7, leaving out terminally differentiated effector memory CD45RA+ cells. Donors were Caucasian adults residing in Nashville, Tennessee, USA. Findings of the study overall: Tissue TCR repertoires likely differ from these blood-only repertoires. Among the subsets, naive ones generally showed larger estimated richness than memory ones.

The CDR3 length is 12 residues. Deletions cut 4 bases from V and 5 bases from J, with 11 bases between. The germline V gene encodes CDR1 GTSNPN and CDR2 SVGIG (reference sequence). This TCR was recovered from a man in his late teens or twenties in good health. Material for sequencing was naive CD8+ T cells sorted from blood. V usage is TRBV30 and J usage is TRBJ2-5, with D maybe TRBD2 (7 bases). Here the CDR3 DNA reads TGTGCCTGGACGGGGGGCGGTGAGACCCAGTACTTC. Translated: CAWTGGGETQYF.